The TCR beta chain described here comes from a study of blood T cell repertoires in COVID-19. Using immunoSEQ multiplex PCR, the repertoire was profiled, and TCRdb retains in-frame clones only, with some absent. The sample includes about 220,000 clones, 85% seen only once; the top ten take 2.9%. Germline V gives CDR1 ENHRY, CDR2 SYGVKD. The length of the CDR3 is 13 residues. V lost 3 bases to trimming and J lost 7 bases, with 12 bases between them. This receptor was identified in a man between 50 and 59 years old who had recovered from COVID-19. The sample was peripheral blood. This chain connects TRBV10-3 to TRBJ2-5, with D possibly TRBD2 on 5 matching bases. DNA of the CDR3: TGTGCCATCAGTGAAAACAGCGGAGGGACCCAGTACTTC. This encodes CAISENSGGTQYF.